This TCR beta chain is drawn from a study of blood T cell repertoires in COVID-19. Turning to the study itself: The United States, Italy and Spain provided the acute and convalescent COVID-19 samples. The analysed material was cDNA or gDNA that came from T cells, B-cell-depleted T cells, or PBMCs.

The authors' processing: For nucleated cells, counts were estimated from reference gene primer amplification. TCRdb keeps only in-frame clones here, not all; method: immunoSEQ multiplex PCR. The V and J calls and the clone size are those of that table, but D and trimming were determined from the DNA. This table has roughly 200,000 clones, approximately 85% appearing once. The CDR3 covers 15 residues. Germline V gene data show CDR1 as MNHEY and CDR2 as SVGEGT. The ends were cut back, 5 bases at V and 1 base at J, with 14 bases in the middle. Sequencing used peripheral blood. The gene calls are TRBV6-2 or TRBV6-3 and TRBJ1-1; D might be TRBD1 (6 bases). This TCR was recovered from a human donor with active or convalescent COVID-19. The donor label of this sample is uncertain. CDR3 amino acids: CASSPPGHKNTEAFF. The DNA for the CDR3 is TGTGCCAGCAGTCCCCCGGGACATAAGAACACTGAAGCTTTCTTT.